The text below deals with one TCR beta chain. No antigen is known for it. This specimen belongs to a study of persistence of HIV-infected CD4 T cells. Sequencing used immunoSEQ version 4 in survey mode. Repertoires were generated with immunoSEQ multiplex PCR, while TCRdb's copy carries only in-frame clones and drops some. This sample has about 32,000 clones, with roughly 71% found just once. V dropped 2 bases and J dropped 2 bases, with 10 bases sitting between them. Looked up from germline, CDR1 is SNHLY and CDR2 is FYNNEI. This CDR3 contains 14 residues. The stimulus was an HIV-1 Gag 15-mer peptide pool, about 1 ug/peptide/mL. CD4+ T cells upregulating both CD40 ligand and CD69 were sorted as responding cells.

The source was CD4+ T cells sorted from PBMCs after approximately 18-hour stimulation, collected from a patient who received antiretroviral therapy. The chain carries TRBV2 and TRBJ2-7, with D tentatively TRBD1 (6 bases). This clonotype originated in an adult man with HIV who was CMV-seropositive. CDR3: CASSEIQGPYEQYF. The CDR3 DNA reads TGTGCCAGCAGTGAAATACAGGGACCCTACGAGCAGTACTTC.